The 20 T cell receptor beta chains given below trace back to one sample, sequenced in a study of shared clonotypes between healthy human individuals. The table came from immunoSEQ multiplex PCR; TCRdb's copy has only in-frame clones and leaves some out. The sample records over 950,000 clones, 60% to 80% being singletons. The sample consisted of memory CD4+ T cells from PBMCs. The subset here: CD45RA-negative fraction. The receptors come from a man aged 18 to 30 in good health. Some clones in this sample may be carry-over from other donors' samples.

This rearrangement joins TRBV7-6 to TRBJ2-2; D unresolved. The CDR3 length is 13 residues. Germline V lookup: CDR1 SGHVS, CDR2 FNYEAQ. Deletions cut 6 bases from V and 7 bases from J, with 12 bases between. The CDR3 loop is CASRIGPYGELFF. CDR3 coding DNA: TGTGCCAGCAGAATTGGGCCTTACGGGGAGCTGTTTTTT.

V is TRBV6-1 and J is TRBJ1-5; D is unclear. Germline values: CDR1 MNHNS, CDR2 SASEGT. The CDR3 contains 13 residues. Trimming left V 6 bases short and J 6 bases short, with 12 bases between. CDR3 amino acids: CASSRGGFQPQHF. CDR3 DNA sequence: TGTGCCAGCAGCCGGGGAGGGTTTCAGCCCCAGCATTTT.

The sample holds one count of this clone. The chain is built from TRBV6-1 and TRBJ1-5; tentative D call: TRBD1 (6 bases). Germline CDR1 and CDR2: MNHNS and SASEGT. The ends were cut back, 6 bases at V and 6 bases at J, with 15 bases in the middle. There are 14 residues in the CDR3. The CDR3, as DNA: TGTGCCAGCAGCGCAGGGGCCCTGTTTCAGCCCCAGCATTTT. Its translation is CASSAGALFQPQHF.

The rearrangement uses TRBV19 and TRBJ1-2, with no clear D. Germline V gene lookup returns CDR1 LNHDA and CDR2 SQIVND (reference sequence). Trimming stripped 4 bases from V and 0 bases from J, with 15 bases between. The CDR3 spans 16 residues. CDR3 protein: CASSTHPGPTNYGYTF. The CDR3 region has the DNA TGTGCCAGTAGTACACACCCAGGTCCGACTAACTATGGCTACACCTTC. Filled out from reference TRBV19 and TRBJ1-2, the complete variable domain reads DGGITQSPKYLFRKEGQNVTLSCEQNLNHDAMYWYRQDPGQGLRLIYYSQIVNDFQKGDIAEGYSVSREKKESFPLTVTSAQKNPTAFYLCASSTHPGPTNYGYTFGSGTRLTVV.

This CDR3 is CASGFGLQETQYF. In nucleotides, the CDR3 is TGTGCTAGTGGTTTCGGTCTTCAAGAGACCCAGTACTTC. The gene calls are TRBV12-5 and TRBJ2-5; D is unresolved. Germline V gives CDR1 LGHNT, CDR2 FRNRAP. This CDR3 is built from 13 residues. Trimming stripped 3 bases from V and 2 bases from J, with 7 bases between.

Comments on this clone: The same CDR3 also results from other DNA sequences found in this sample. The rearrangement links TRBV6-6 to TRBJ1-1, with TRBD1 identical over 8 bases. The CDR3 sequence is 13 residues long. The germline V gene has CDR1 MNHNY and CDR2 SVGAGI (reference sequence). The ends lost 2 bases at V and 4 bases at J; junction bases unmatched: 0. CDR3 sequence (DNA): TGTGCCAGCAGTTACACAGGGGGCACTGAAGCTTTCTTT. Translated, it gives CASSYTGGTEAFF.

The rearrangement links TRBV10-1 to TRBJ1-2; 9 bases line up with TRBD1. The junction had 1 base not matched to a gene; V was cut back by 0 bases and J by 8 bases. CDR1 WNHNN and CDR2 SYGVQD come from the germline V gene (reference sequence). This CDR3 has 13 residues. CDR3 DNA sequence: TGCGCCAGCAGTGAGTCAACAGGGGGCGGCTACACCTTC. It specifies CASSESTGGGYTF.

The CDR3 DNA reads as TGTGCCATCAGACAGGGGATTGGCACCGGGGAGCTGTTTTTT. It is translated as CAIRQGIGTGELFF. This chain links TRBV10-3 with TRBJ2-2, with 7 bases matching TRBD1. Unmatched junction bases numbered 5, after V lost 6 bases and J lost 4 bases. The CDR3 is made up of 14 amino acids. Germline assignment: CDR1 ENHRY and CDR2 SYGVKD.

The CDR3 sequence is CASSFTGRWEETQYF. The DNA for the CDR3 is TGTGCCAGCAGTTTCACGGGGCGCTGGGAAGAGACCCAGTACTTC. J is TRBJ2-5 and V is TRBV28; D possibly uses TRBD1 or TRBD2 (5 bases each). Trimming took off 3 bases at V and 3 bases at J, with 14 bases between the two ends. The germline V gene encodes CDR1 MDHEN and CDR2 SYDVKM. The CDR3 runs 15 residues.

This clone has a count of ten or more. V and J are TRBV7-9 and TRBJ2-5; 8 nucleotides agree with TRBD2. CDR3 size: 18 residues. The germline V gene has CDR1 SEHNR and CDR2 FQNEAQ (reference sequence). V lost 7 bases and J lost 0; bases outside the gene matches: 16. The CDR3 DNA reads as TGTGCCAGCAACAAAGGCACTAGCGGAGGGGTCTACCAAGAGACCCAGTACTTC. Translation: CASNKGTSGGVYQETQYF.

J is TRBJ1-2 and V is TRBV5-6; TRBD1 aligns across 12 bases. V gave up 4 bases and J gave up 7 bases; unmatched junction bases: 20. The CDR3 is made up of 19 amino acids. Germline values: CDR1 SGHDT, CDR2 YYEEEE. Written as DNA, the CDR3 is TGTGCCAGCAGCCCCAATCCGGGACAGGGGGCGATAGCGCTTACTGGCTACACCTTC. Its translation is CASSPNPGQGAIALTGYTF.

V gene TRBV7-2 combines with J gene TRBJ2-1, with D tentatively TRBD1 (8 bases). V was trimmed by 4 bases and J by 8 bases, leaving 18 bases between them. This CDR3 contains 15 residues. Germline V gene sequence: CDR1 SGHTA, CDR2 FQGNSA. The CDR3 here is CASSSRQGRADEQFF. CDR3 nucleotides: TGTGCCAGCAGCTCTCGACAGGGGAGGGCAGATGAGCAGTTCTTC.

For this clone: The sample contains more than one DNA sequence encoding this CDR3. The chain joins TRBV30 to TRBJ1-5; D unresolved. CDR1 is GTSNPN and CDR2 is SVGIG in the germline V gene (reference sequence). With 2 bases removed from V and 1 base from J, the gap between germline ends came to 6 bases. This CDR3 has 13 residues. For the CDR3, the DNA is TGTGCCTGGAGTCTTGGCAGCAATCAGCCCCAGCATTTT. It codes for CAWSLGSNQPQHF. Together with reference TRBV30 and TRBJ1-5, the CDR3 gives the full variable domain: SQTIHQWPATLVQPVGSPLSLECTVEGTSNPNLYWYRQAAGRGLQLLFYSVGIGQISSEVPQNLSASRPQDRQFILSSKKLLLSDSGFYLCAWSLGSNQPQHFGDGTRLSIL.

About this clone: Because it lacks the conserved phenylalanine or tryptophan at the end, this CDR3 is likely a read error. No DNA is shown, since the ends of the CDR3 on it are uncertain; the CDR3 is the one TCRdb lists. The chain employs TRBV2 and TRBJ2-7; the D call of TRBD1 is as the table states it, not checked on the DNA. Ends included, the CDR3 has 13 residues. Looked up from germline, CDR1 is SNHLY and CDR2 is FYNNEI. The chain's CDR3 is CASSDRDRVARPP.

The chain recombines TRBV27 with TRBJ2-3; 14 bases map to TRBD2. Looked up from germline, CDR1 is MNHEY and CDR2 is SMNVEV (reference sequence). The junction had 6 bases not matched to a gene; V was cut back by 3 bases and J by 1 base. The CDR3 length is 18 residues. CDR3 sequence: CASSFRPGLAGGTDTQYF. The DNA of the CDR3 is TGTGCCAGCAGTTTCCGCCCGGGACTAGCGGGAGGCACAGATACGCAGTATTTT.

This clone was seen a few times. V gene TRBV18 combines with J gene TRBJ1-2, with D tentatively TRBD1 (6 bases). Germline V gene sequence: CDR1 KGHSH, CDR2 LQKENI. The CDR3 length is 14 residues. V gave up 2 bases and J gave up 7 bases, with 14 bases separating them. CDR3 DNA sequence: TGTGCCAGCTCACCAGTGCAGGGGCTTAGTGGCTACACCTTC. Translated, it gives CASSPVQGLSGYTF. Full variable domain (remainder filled in from reference TRBV18 and TRBJ1-2): NAGVMQNPRHLVRRRGQEARLRCSPMKGHSHVYWYRQLPEEGLKFMVYLQKENIIDESGMPKERFSAEFPKEGPSILRIQQVVRGDSAAYFCASSPVQGLSGYTFGSGTRLTVV.

This clone was observed once. The CDR3 DNA follows: TGTGCCAGCAGCTTAGAGCAGTCCTCCTACAATGAGCAGTTCTTC. It yields the protein CASSLEQSSYNEQFF. This sequence joins TRBV11-3 and TRBJ2-1; unclear D gene. Germline loops: CDR1 SGHNT, CDR2 YENEEA. The CDR3 length is 15 residues. Trimming took 0 bases from V and 0 from J, leaving 6 bases between them. The variable domain in full, completed from reference TRBV11-3 and TRBJ2-1, reads EAGVVQSPRYKIIEKKQPVAFWCNPISGHNTLYWYLQNLGQGPELLIRYENEEAVDDSQLPKDRFSAERLKGVDSTLKIQPAELGDSAVYLCASSLEQSSYNEQFFGPGTRLTVL.

As regards this clone: It is likely a read error: a sequence one base away is far more abundant. The chain couples TRBV25-1 to TRBJ2-7, with a weak D call TRBD1 (6 bases). Germline assignment: CDR1 MGHDK and CDR2 SYGVNS. The CDR3 loop spans 12 amino acids. V was pared by 8 bases and J by 2 bases, with 10 bases between. DNA of the CDR3: TGTGCCAGCGGGACAAGGACCTACGAGCAGTACTTC. Amino acid sequence: CASGTRTYEQYF.

With regard to this clone: A far larger clone lies a single base away; this is likely a read error. V and J are TRBV4-2 and TRBJ1-2, with 9 positions matching TRBD1. The CDR3 sequence is 14 residues long. The V gene's germline CDR1 is LGHNA and CDR2 YNFKEQ. The CDR3 DNA sequence: TGTGCCGGCAGCGCAAGACAGGGGGATTCTAGCTACACCTTC. This sequence encodes CAGSARQGDSSYTF.

J is TRBJ1-2 and V is TRBV18, with a tentative D call TRBD1 (5 bases). Per the germline V gene, CDR1 is KGHSH and CDR2 is LQKENI. The CDR3 is made up of 18 amino acids. Trimming removed 2 bases from V and 6 bases from J, with 25 bases in between. CDR3 sequence: CASSPDRTADFGHDGYTF. In DNA form, the CDR3 reads TGTGCCAGCTCACCAGATAGAACTGCGGACTTTGGACACGATGGCTACACCTTC.